A selection of T cell receptor beta chains follows, all from one sample in a study of cytomegalovirus exposure and HLA in healthy donors. Sequenced by immunoSEQ multiplex PCR; TCRdb stores in-frame clones only, minus some. This sample has 45,000 to 65,000 clones, with approximately 80% found just once. The sequenced sample consisted of PBMCs. The receptors here all came from a woman in her thirties or forties in good health and CMV-seropositive. CDR3s include the opening cysteine and the closing phenylalanine or tryptophan. Fields, in order: J gene, clone size, D gene, V gene, CDR3 protein, CDR3 DNA. The D gene is left open where the match is weak. Clone size, where shown, is once, few, many, or a class for clones that have expanded.

j_gene: TRBJ1-1; abundance: few; d_gene: NA; v_gene: TRBV18; CDR3aa: CASSPRQGLRDTEAFF; CDR3nt: TGTGCCAGCTCACCTCGTCAGGGCCTAAGGGACACTGAAGCTTTCTTT
j_gene: TRBJ1-1; abundance: few; d_gene: NA; v_gene: TRBV2; CDR3aa: CASSQGPNTEAFF; CDR3nt: TGTGCCAGCAGTCAGGGCCCGAACACTGAAGCTTTCTTT
j_gene: TRBJ1-1; abundance: few; d_gene: NA; v_gene: TRBV19; CDR3aa: CATTTDFTEAFF; CDR3nt: TGTGCCACGACGACTGATTTCACTGAAGCTTTCTTT
j_gene: TRBJ1-1; abundance: NA; d_gene: NA; v_gene: TRBV13; CDR3aa: CASSLAGWGQTNTEAFF; CDR3nt: TGTGCCAGCAGCCTAGCGGGTTGGGGACAAACGAACACTGAAGCTTTCTTT
j_gene: TRBJ1-6; abundance: NA; d_gene: NA; v_gene: TRBV28; CDR3aa: CASRRVQGNSPLHF; CDR3nt: TGTGCCAGTCGAAGGGTCCAGGGTAATTCACCCCTCCACTTT
j_gene: TRBJ2-1; abundance: NA; d_gene: NA; v_gene: TRBV27; CDR3aa: CASSLPLPSEQFF; CDR3nt: TGTGCCAGCAGTTTACCTCTACCCTCTGAGCAGTTCTTC
j_gene: TRBJ2-7; abundance: once; d_gene: NA; v_gene: TRBV30; CDR3aa: CAWSVPASGPHEQYF; CDR3nt: TGTGCCTGGAGTGTCCCCGCCAGCGGGCCGCACGAGCAGTACTTC
j_gene: TRBJ2-3; abundance: few; d_gene: NA; v_gene: TRBV4-3; CDR3aa: CASSHPTGPQGDTQYF; CDR3nt: TGCGCCAGCAGCCACCCGACAGGCCCTCAGGGAGATACGCAGTATTTT
j_gene: TRBJ2-5; abundance: NA; d_gene: NA; v_gene: TRBV5-6; CDR3aa: CASSLRRNQETQYF; CDR3nt: TGTGCCAGCAGCTTGCGGCGGAACCAAGAGACCCAGTACTTC
j_gene: TRBJ2-3; abundance: NA; d_gene: NA; v_gene: TRBV29-1; CDR3aa: CSAGIRADTQYF; CDR3nt: TGCAGCGCCGGGATCCGCGCGGATACGCAGTATTTT
j_gene: TRBJ2-1; abundance: NA; d_gene: NA; v_gene: TRBV7-9; CDR3aa: CASSLTISYNEQFF; CDR3nt: TGTGCCAGCAGCTTAACAATCTCCTACAATGAGCAGTTCTTC
j_gene: TRBJ2-7; abundance: NA; d_gene: NA; v_gene: TRBV5-5; CDR3aa: CASSLVGWGDYEQYF; CDR3nt: TGTGCCAGCAGCTTGGTGGGGTGGGGGGACTACGAGCAGTACTTC
j_gene: TRBJ2-3; abundance: NA; d_gene: TRBD1; v_gene: TRBV9; CDR3aa: CASSDPTGAARDTQYF; CDR3nt: TGTGCCAGCAGCGATCCTACAGGGGCTGCCCGGGATACGCAGTATTTT
j_gene: TRBJ1-6; abundance: NA; d_gene: TRBD1; v_gene: TRBV18; CDR3aa: CASSPRTGSNSPLHF; CDR3nt: TGTGCCAGCTCACCCAGGACAGGGAGTAATTCACCCCTCCACTTT
j_gene: TRBJ2-7; abundance: once; d_gene: NA; v_gene: TRBV6-6; CDR3aa: CASSRDSYEQYF; CDR3nt: TGTGCCAGCAGCCGAGACAGCTACGAGCAGTACTTC
j_gene: TRBJ2-7; abundance: NA; d_gene: NA; v_gene: TRBV5-4; CDR3aa: CASSPHLAGALYEQYF; CDR3nt: TGTGCCAGCAGCCCACACCTGGCAGGGGCCCTCTACGAGCAGTACTTC
j_gene: TRBJ2-5; abundance: NA; d_gene: TRBD2; v_gene: TRBV27; CDR3aa: CASSPLSAGGYQETQYF; CDR3nt: TGTGCCAGCAGCCCCCTTAGCGCGGGGGGATATCAAGAGACCCAGTACTTC
j_gene: TRBJ1-1; abundance: NA; d_gene: NA; v_gene: TRBV6-5; CDR3aa: CASRHGQPNTEAFF; CDR3nt: TGTGCCAGCAGACATGGACAGCCTAACACTGAAGCTTTCTTT
j_gene: TRBJ2-1; abundance: NA; d_gene: TRBD1; v_gene: TRBV7-9; CDR3aa: CASSPGQYNEQFF; CDR3nt: TGTGCCAGCAGCCCGGGACAGTACAATGAGCAGTTCTTC
j_gene: TRBJ1-6; abundance: NA; d_gene: NA; v_gene: TRBV2; CDR3aa: CASTEGLMLALHF; CDR3nt: TGTGCCAGCACTGAGGGACTGATGTTGGCCCTCCACTTT
j_gene: TRBJ2-5; abundance: NA; d_gene: NA; v_gene: TRBV4-2; CDR3aa: CASSQGAPQETQYF; CDR3nt: TGTGCCAGCAGCCAAGGGGCGCCTCAAGAGACCCAGTACTTC
j_gene: TRBJ1-2; abundance: NA; d_gene: TRBD1; v_gene: TRBV9; CDR3aa: CASRPGTGNYGYTF; CDR3nt: TGTGCCAGCCGTCCCGGGACAGGGAACTATGGCTACACCTTC
j_gene: TRBJ2-7; abundance: NA; d_gene: TRBD1; v_gene: TRBV5-1; CDR3aa: CASSHPPDRGLGDEQYF; CDR3nt: TGCGCCAGCAGCCACCCCCCTGACAGGGGTCTAGGAGACGAGCAGTACTTC
j_gene: TRBJ1-3; abundance: NA; d_gene: NA; v_gene: TRBV10-2; CDR3aa: CASSESTVRPLYF; CDR3nt: TGCGCCAGCAGTGAGTCGACAGTGAGGCCTCTATATTTT
j_gene: TRBJ2-5; abundance: few; d_gene: TRBD1; v_gene: TRBV6-5; CDR3aa: CASTNLRDRVETQYF; CDR3nt: TGTGCCAGCACCAACCTAAGGGACAGGGTGGAGACCCAGTACTTC
j_gene: TRBJ2-5; abundance: once; d_gene: NA; v_gene: TRBV11-2; CDR3aa: CASSRVQGTSIGTQYF; CDR3nt: TGTGCCAGCAGCCGGGTTCAGGGGACATCGATTGGGACCCAGTACTTC
j_gene: TRBJ2-3; abundance: NA; d_gene: NA; v_gene: TRBV14; CDR3aa: CASSQDISFYSRTDTQYF; CDR3nt: TGTGCCAGCAGCCAAGACATTAGCTTCTATTCCCGCACAGATACGCAGTATTTT
j_gene: TRBJ1-6; abundance: NA; d_gene: NA; v_gene: TRBV2; CDR3aa: CATSTAYNSPLHF; CDR3nt: TGTGCCACCAGTACAGCTTATAATTCACCCCTCCACTTT
j_gene: TRBJ1-2; abundance: NA; d_gene: TRBD1; v_gene: TRBV5-1; CDR3aa: CASWSPGQHYGYTF; CDR3nt: TGCGCCAGCTGGTCTCCGGGACAGCACTATGGCTACACCTTC